This T cell receptor (beta chain) was identified during a study of blood T cell repertoires in COVID-19. Study context: The origin of the acute and convalescent COVID-19 samples was the United States, Italy and Spain. The analysed material was cDNA or gDNA that came from T cells, B-cell-depleted T cells, or PBMCs.

The CDR3 has 13 amino acids. Germline V lookup: CDR1 SGHKS, CDR2 YYEKEE (reference sequence). V was pared by 2 bases and J by 7 bases, with 13 bases between. Original processing methods: Quantification of nucleated cells was approximated via reference gene primer amplification. The assay was immunoSEQ multiplex PCR, and TCRdb's table has in-frame clones only and misses some. That table supplies the V and J calls and clone size; D and trimming were determined from the DNA. The sample holds 280,000 or so clones, around 88% seen once. The specimen was peripheral blood. The source of this sequence is a woman in her thirties who had recovered from COVID-19. V and J are TRBV5-5 and TRBJ2-7; D may be TRBD2 (5 bases). DNA of the CDR3: TGTGCCAGCAGCTTCCCAGGACGCGGGGAGCAGTACTTC. It yields the protein CASSFPGRGEQYF.